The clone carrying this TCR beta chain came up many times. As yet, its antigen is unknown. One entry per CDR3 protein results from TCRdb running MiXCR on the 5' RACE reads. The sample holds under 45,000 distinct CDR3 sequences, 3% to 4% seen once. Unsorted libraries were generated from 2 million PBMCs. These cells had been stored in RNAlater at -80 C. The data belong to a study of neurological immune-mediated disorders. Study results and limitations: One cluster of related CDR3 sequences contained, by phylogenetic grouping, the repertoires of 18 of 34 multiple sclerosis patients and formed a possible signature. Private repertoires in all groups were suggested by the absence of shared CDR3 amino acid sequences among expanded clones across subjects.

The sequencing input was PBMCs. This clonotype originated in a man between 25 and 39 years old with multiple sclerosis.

The CDR3 sequence is CASSRDGTAKPYEQYF. The CDR3 bases are TGTGCCAGCAGCAGGGATGGGACAGCAAAACCCTACGAGCAGTACTTC. V gene TRBV5-6 combines with J gene TRBJ2-7; 7 bases match TRBD1. There are 16 residues in the CDR3. The V gene end was trimmed by 4 bases and the J gene end by 2 bases; junction bases not matched to a gene: 12. Germline lookup yields CDR1 SGHDT and CDR2 YYEEEE.